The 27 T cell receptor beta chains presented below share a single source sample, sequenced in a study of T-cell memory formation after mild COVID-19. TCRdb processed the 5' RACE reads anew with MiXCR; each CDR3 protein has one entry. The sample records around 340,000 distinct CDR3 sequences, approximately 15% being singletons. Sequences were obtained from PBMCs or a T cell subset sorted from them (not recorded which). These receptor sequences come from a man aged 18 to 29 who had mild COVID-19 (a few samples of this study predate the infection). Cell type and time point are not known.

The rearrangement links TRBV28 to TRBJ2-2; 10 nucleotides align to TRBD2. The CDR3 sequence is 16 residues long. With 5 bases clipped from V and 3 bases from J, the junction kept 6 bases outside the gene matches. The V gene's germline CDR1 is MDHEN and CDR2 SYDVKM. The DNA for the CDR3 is TGTGCCAGCAGTCTAGGACTAGCGGCTTACACCGGGGAGCTGTTTTTT. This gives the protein CASSLGLAAYTGELFF.

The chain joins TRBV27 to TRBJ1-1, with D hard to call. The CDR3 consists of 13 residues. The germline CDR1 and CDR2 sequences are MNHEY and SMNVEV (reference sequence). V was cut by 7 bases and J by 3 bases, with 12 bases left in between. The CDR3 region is CASKFYSDTEAFF. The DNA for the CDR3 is TGTGCCAGCAAGTTTTACAGTGACACTGAAGCTTTCTTT.

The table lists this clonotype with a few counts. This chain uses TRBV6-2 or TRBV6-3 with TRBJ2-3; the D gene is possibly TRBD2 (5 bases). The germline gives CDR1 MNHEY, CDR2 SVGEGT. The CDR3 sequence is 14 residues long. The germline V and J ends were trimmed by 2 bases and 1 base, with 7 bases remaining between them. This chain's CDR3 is CASSYGSGTDTQYF. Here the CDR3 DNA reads TGTGCCAGCAGTTACGGTAGCGGCACAGATACGCAGTATTTT.

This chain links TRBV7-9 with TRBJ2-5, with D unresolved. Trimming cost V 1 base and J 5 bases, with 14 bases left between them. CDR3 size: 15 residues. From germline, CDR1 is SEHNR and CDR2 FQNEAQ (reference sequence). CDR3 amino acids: CASSLVLPGAETQYF. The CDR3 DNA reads TGTGCCAGCAGCTTAGTGCTCCCAGGAGCGGAGACCCAGTACTTC.

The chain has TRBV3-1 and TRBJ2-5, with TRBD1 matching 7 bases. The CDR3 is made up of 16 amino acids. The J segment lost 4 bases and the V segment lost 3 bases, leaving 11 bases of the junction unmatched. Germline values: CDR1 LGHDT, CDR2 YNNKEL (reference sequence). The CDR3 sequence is CASSQGLTGRAETQYF. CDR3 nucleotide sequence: TGTGCCAGCAGCCAGGGCCTGACAGGGCGCGCAGAGACCCAGTACTTC.

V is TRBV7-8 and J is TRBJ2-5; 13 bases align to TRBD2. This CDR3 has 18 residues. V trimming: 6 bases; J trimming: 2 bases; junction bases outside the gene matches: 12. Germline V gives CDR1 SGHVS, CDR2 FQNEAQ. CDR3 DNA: TGTGCCAGCAGTTTACTAGCGGGGGGGCCGAGTGGGCAAGAGACCCAGTACTTC. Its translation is CASSLLAGGPSGQETQYF.

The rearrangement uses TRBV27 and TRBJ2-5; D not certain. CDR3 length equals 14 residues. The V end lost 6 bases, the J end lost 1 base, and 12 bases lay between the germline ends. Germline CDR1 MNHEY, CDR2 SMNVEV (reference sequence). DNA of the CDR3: TGTGCCAGCAGGATGGGTTGGTCCCAAGAGACCCAGTACTTC. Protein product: CASRMGWSQETQYF.

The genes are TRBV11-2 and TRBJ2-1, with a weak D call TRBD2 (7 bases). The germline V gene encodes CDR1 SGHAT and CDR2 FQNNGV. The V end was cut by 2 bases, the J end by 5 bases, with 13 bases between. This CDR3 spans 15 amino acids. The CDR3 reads CASSLIQGGNNEQFF. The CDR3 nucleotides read TGTGCCAGCAGCTTAATACAGGGAGGGAACAATGAGCAGTTCTTC.

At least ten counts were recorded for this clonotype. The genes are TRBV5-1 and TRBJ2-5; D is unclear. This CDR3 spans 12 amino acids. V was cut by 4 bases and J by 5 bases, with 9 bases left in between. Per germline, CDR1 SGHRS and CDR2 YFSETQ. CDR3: CASSEIWETQYF. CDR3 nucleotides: TGCGCCAGCAGCGAAATTTGGGAGACCCAGTACTTC.

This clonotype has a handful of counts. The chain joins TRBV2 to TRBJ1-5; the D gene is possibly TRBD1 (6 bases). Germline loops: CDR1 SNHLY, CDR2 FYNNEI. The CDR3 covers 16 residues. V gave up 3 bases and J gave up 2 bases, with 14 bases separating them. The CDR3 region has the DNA TGTGCCAGCAGTGACCACAGGGTCTTTCGCAATCAGCCCCAGCATTTT. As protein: CASSDHRVFRNQPQHF.

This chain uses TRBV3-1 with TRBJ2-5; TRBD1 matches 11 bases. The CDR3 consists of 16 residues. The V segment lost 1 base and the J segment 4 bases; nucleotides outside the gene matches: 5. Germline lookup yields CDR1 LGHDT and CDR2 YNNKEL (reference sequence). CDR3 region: CASSQVGQGEGETQYF. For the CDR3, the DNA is TGTGCCAGCAGCCAAGTGGGACAGGGGGAGGGAGAGACCCAGTACTTC.

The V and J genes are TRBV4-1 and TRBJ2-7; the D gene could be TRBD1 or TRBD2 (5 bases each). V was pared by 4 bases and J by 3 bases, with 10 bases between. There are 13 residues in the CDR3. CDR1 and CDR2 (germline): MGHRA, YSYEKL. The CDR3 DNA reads TGCGCCAGCAGCCCCTGGGACGGCTACGAGCAGTACTTC. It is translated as CASSPWDGYEQYF.

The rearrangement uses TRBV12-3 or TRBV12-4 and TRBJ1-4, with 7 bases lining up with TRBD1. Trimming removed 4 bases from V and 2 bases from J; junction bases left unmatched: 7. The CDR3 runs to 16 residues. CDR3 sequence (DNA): TGTGCCAGCAGTTCCCGGACAGGCGGGACTAATGAAAAACTGTTTTTT. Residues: CASSSRTGGTNEKLFF.

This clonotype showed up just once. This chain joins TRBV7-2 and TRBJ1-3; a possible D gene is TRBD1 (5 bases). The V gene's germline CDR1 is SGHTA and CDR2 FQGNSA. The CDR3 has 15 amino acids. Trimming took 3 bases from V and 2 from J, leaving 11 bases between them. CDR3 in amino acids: CASSFRGGTGNTIYF. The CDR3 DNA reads TGTGCCAGCAGCTTCCGGGGGGGGACTGGAAACACCATATATTTT.

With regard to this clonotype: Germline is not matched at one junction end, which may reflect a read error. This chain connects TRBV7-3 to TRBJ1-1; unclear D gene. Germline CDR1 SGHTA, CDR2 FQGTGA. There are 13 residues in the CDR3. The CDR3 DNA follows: TGTGACAGCAGCTCTCATCGCGGAACTGAAGCTTTCTTT. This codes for CDSSSHRGTEAFF.

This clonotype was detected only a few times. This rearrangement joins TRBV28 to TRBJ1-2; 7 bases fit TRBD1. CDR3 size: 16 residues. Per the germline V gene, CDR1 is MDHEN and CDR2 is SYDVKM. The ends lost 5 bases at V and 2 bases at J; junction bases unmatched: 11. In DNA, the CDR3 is TGTGCCAGCAGTCCACGTGGGGCCAGGGGGAACTATGGCTACACCTTC. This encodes CASSPRGARGNYGYTF.

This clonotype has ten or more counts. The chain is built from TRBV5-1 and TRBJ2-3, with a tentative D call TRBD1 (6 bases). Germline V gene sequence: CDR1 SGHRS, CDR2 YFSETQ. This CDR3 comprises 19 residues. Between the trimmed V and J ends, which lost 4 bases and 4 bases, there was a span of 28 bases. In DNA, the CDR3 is TGCGCCAGCAGCCCTAAAGCCATACCGGGACAATTGGACGCAGATACGCAGTATTTT. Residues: CASSPKAIPGQLDADTQYF.

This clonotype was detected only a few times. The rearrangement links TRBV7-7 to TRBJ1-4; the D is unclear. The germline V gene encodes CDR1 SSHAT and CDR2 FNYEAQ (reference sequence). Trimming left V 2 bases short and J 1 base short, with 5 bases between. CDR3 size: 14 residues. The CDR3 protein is CASSLRETNEKLFF. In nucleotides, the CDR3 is TGTGCCAGCAGCTTACGGGAAACTAATGAAAAACTGTTTTTT.

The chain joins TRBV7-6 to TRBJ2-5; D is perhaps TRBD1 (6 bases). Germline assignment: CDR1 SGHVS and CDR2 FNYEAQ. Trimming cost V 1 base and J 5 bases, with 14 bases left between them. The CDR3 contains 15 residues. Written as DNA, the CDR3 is TGTGCCAGCAGCTTAGACAGGGCGGATTGGGAGACCCAGTACTTC. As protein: CASSLDRADWETQYF.

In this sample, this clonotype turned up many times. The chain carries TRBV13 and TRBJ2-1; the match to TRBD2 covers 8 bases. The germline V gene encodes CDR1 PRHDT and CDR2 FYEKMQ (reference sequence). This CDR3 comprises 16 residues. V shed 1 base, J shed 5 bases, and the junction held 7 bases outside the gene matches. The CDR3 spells CASSLVSLAGHNEQFF. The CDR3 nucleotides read TGTGCCAGCAGCTTAGTATCCCTAGCGGGCCACAATGAGCAGTTCTTC.

The CDR3 sequence: CASSTGLAGYYNEQFF. The CDR3 nucleotides are TGTGCCAGCAGCACTGGACTAGCGGGTTATTACAATGAGCAGTTCTTC. This sequence joins TRBV9 and TRBJ2-1; TRBD2 aligns across 11 bases. V was pared by 4 bases and J by 4 bases, with 7 bases of the junction left unmatched. Germline assignment: CDR1 SGDLS and CDR2 YYNGEE. CDR3 size: 16 residues.

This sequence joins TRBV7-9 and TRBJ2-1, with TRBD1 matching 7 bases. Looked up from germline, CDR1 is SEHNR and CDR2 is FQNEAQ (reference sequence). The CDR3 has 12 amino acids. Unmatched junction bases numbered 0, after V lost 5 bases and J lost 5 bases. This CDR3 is CASSTGDNEQFF. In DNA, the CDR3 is TGTGCCAGCAGCACAGGGGACAATGAGCAGTTCTTC.

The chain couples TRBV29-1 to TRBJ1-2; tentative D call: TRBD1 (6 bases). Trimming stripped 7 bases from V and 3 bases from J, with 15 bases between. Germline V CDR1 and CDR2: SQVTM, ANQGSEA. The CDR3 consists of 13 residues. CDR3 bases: TGCAGCGGCCAGGGGTTAATGGACTATGGCTACACCTTC. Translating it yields CSGQGLMDYGYTF.

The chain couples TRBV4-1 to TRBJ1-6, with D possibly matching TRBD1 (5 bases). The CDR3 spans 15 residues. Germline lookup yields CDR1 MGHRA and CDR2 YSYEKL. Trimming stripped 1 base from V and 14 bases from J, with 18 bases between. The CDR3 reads CASSQGRARGITLHF. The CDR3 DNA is TGCGCCAGCAGCCAAGGGAGGGCCCGGGGGATCACCCTCCACTTT.

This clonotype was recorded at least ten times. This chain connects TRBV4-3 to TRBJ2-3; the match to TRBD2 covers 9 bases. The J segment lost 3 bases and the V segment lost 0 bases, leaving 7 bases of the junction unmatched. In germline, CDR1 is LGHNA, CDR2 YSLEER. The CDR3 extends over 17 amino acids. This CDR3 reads CASSQDLGGGGTDTQYF. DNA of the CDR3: TGCGCCAGCAGCCAAGATCTCGGCGGGGGGGGAACAGATACGCAGTATTTT.

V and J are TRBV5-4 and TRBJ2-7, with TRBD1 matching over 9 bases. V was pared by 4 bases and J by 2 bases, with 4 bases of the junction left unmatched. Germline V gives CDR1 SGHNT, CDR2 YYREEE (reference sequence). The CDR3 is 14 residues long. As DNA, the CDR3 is TGTGCCAGCAGCGGGGACAGGGTCCCCTACGAGCAGTACTTC. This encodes CASSGDRVPYEQYF.

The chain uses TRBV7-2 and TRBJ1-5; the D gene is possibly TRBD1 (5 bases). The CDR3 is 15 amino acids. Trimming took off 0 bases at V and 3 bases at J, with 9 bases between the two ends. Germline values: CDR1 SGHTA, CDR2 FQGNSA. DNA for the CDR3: TGTGCCAGCAGCTTAGCGCAGGGAGTCAATCAGCCCCAGCATTTT. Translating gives CASSLAQGVNQPQHF.